This TCR beta chain was identified during a study of shared clonotypes between healthy human individuals. About the research overall: Donor composition was a couple of women and a few men, aged 18 to 49. For every donor, three CD4 naive, three CD4 memory, two CD8 naive and one CD8 memory plates were used. Study-level results: Compared with clonotypes that all four donors shared, non-shared clonotypes had lower generation probabilities.

CDR3 length: 13 residues. Looked up from germline, CDR1 is KGHSH and CDR2 is LQKENI. V was trimmed by 0 bases and J by 6 bases, leaving 5 bases between them. Naivety among CD8 cells was defined by CD45RO negativity and positive CCR7 selection, thereby excluding terminally differentiated effector memory CD45RA+ cells. The donors were all Caucasian adults (living in Nashville, Tennessee). TCRdb's copy holds only in-frame clones and misses some; the assay was immunoSEQ multiplex PCR. The data show about 2,100,000 clones, about 92% seen once. Concerning this clone itself: Its antigen remains unknown.

Specimen: naive CD8+ T cells from PBMCs. This sequence was found in a man between 18 and 29 years old in good health. Some clones in this sample may be carry-over from other donors' samples. This chain links TRBV18 with TRBJ1-4; no reliable D call. CDR3 loop: CASSPPGHEKLFF. Here the CDR3 DNA reads TGTGCCAGCTCACCACCGGGCCATGAAAAACTGTTTTTT.